This is a list of T cell receptor beta chains from one sample in a study of immune characterization of retroperitoneal liposarcoma. TCRdb called the PCR reads again in MiXCR, with one record for every CDR3 protein. The sample lists 8,500 to 11,000 distinct CDR3 sequences; 25% to 30% were seen once. The sample was tumor tissue. These receptors originate from a female donor with retroperitoneal liposarcoma. Each CDR3 is given with its conserved first and last residue. A D gene is named only where the DNA matches it firmly. Size is stated for part of the rows, as once, few or many counts, or as a class when the clone is expanded.

clone size	V gene	J gene	D gene	CDR3 DNA	CDR3 protein
many	TRBV6-6	TRBJ1-2	TRBD1	TGTGCCAGCAGTTACCTCCGACAGGGGTCCTATGGCTACACCTTC	CASSYLRQGSYGYTF
-	TRBV14	TRBJ2-1	-	TGTGCCAGCAGCCATGAGGGCCACGAGCAGTTCTTC	CASSHEGHEQFF
medium-sized	TRBV6-1	TRBJ2-5	TRBD2	TGTGCCAGCAGTGAGGAGACTAGCGGGGGGGTCCAAGAGACCCAGTACTTC	CASSEETSGGVQETQYF
-	TRBV10-1	TRBJ2-7	TRBD2	TGCGCCAGCAGTGAGTCGACTAGCGGAATCTACGAGCAGTACTTC	CASSESTSGIYEQYF
-	TRBV7-2	TRBJ2-1	TRBD1	TGTGCCAGCAGCACGGGACAGGTCTACAATGAGCAGTTCTTC	CASSTGQVYNEQFF
few	TRBV7-6	TRBJ2-3	-	TGTGCCAGCAGCCTCCTCAGCTTAGGGTCCCTGGGCGGGGTTTCGCAGTATTTT	CASSLLSLGSLGGVSQYF
-	TRBV11-3	TRBJ1-2	-	TGTGCCAGCAGCTCCCGAACAGGGATTTATGGCTACACCTTC	CASSSRTGIYGYTF
-	TRBV27	TRBJ2-3	-	TGTGCCAGCAGTTTCGAGGGCATAGGGACTCATCAGTATTTT	CASSFEGIGTHQYF
-	TRBV6-5	TRBJ1-2	TRBD1	TGTGCCAGCAGGGGGACAGGGGTATTCTATGGCTACACCTTC	CASRGTGVFYGYTF
medium-sized	TRBV12-3/TRBV12-4	TRBJ2-3	TRBD2	TGTGCCAGCAGCATGAGGAGACTAGCGGGTCTGTATTTT	CASSMRRLAGLYF
many	TRBV25-1	TRBJ2-1	-	TGTGCCAGCAGTAAGGGGGAGGGCTACAATGAGCAGTTCTTC	CASSKGEGYNEQFF
-	TRBV7-8	TRBJ2-3	TRBD2	TGTGCCAGCAGCCGACTAGCTTTCCAAGATACGCAGTATTTT	CASSRLAFQDTQYF
many	TRBV11-3	TRBJ2-1	TRBD2	TGTGCCAGCAGCCCATTCGGACTAGCGGGAGGGAATGAGCAGTTCTTC	CASSPFGLAGGNEQFF
few	TRBV6-1	TRBJ2-3	-	TGTGCCAGCAGTTGGCAGGGGATAGGCACAGATACGCAGTATTTT	CASSWQGIGTDTQYF
medium-sized	TRBV12-3/TRBV12-4	TRBJ2-7	TRBD1	TGTGCCAGCACCCCTTCGACAGGGATTTACGAGCAGTACTTC	CASTPSTGIYEQYF
-	TRBV25-1	TRBJ2-4	TRBD2	TGTGCCAGCAGTGCGCTACCGGGACTAGCGGGAGAATTTGCTAAAAACATTCAGTACTTC	CASSALPGLAGEFAKNIQYF
-	TRBV12-5	TRBJ2-2	TRBD2	TGTGCTAGTGGTCCCCTAGCGGGGGGGAACACCGGGGAGCTGTTTTTT	CASGPLAGGNTGELFF
-	TRBV27	TRBJ2-7	TRBD1	TGTGCCAGCAGTTCCACAGGGGCCTACGAGCAGTACTTC	CASSSTGAYEQYF
-	TRBV5-6	TRBJ2-7	-	TGTGCCAGCAGCTTCCGACGGGGGGCAAACGAGCAGTACTTC	CASSFRRGANEQYF
few	TRBV6-2/TRBV6-3	TRBJ2-1	TRBD2	TGTGCCAGCAGTTACTCGGGGACTAGTGGTGAGCAGTTCTTC	CASSYSGTSGEQFF
-	TRBV6-6	TRBJ2-4	TRBD1	TGTGCCAGCAGTTATACGGGGACAGGGCCCCACAACATTCAGTACTTC	CASSYTGTGPHNIQYF
few	TRBV12-3/TRBV12-4	TRBJ1-1	-	TGTGCCAGCAGTTTCTCAACAGAGGGGGCTTTCTTT	CASSFSTEGAFF
few	TRBV6-1	TRBJ2-3	-	TGTGCCAGCAGTGAAGGTGTGGTAGGGGATTCGGGAGATACGCAGTATTTT	CASSEGVVGDSGDTQYF
-	TRBV11-2	TRBJ2-1	-	TGTGCCAGCAGCCCGGGCTGGGGAAGTCAAGAGACCCAGTTCTTC	CASSPGWGSQETQFF
-	TRBV6-1	TRBJ1-3	-	TGTGCCAGCAGTGAAGCGCCAAGGAACACCATATATTTT	CASSEAPRNTIYF
few	TRBV7-3	TRBJ2-7	-	TGTGCCAGCAGCCCCACGGGGGCGGGGTCGGGCTACGAGCAGTACTTC	CASSPTGAGSGYEQYF
many	TRBV12-3/TRBV12-4	TRBJ2-2	TRBD2	TGTGCCAGCATCCTTGGGGGGGTCACCGGGGAGCTGTTTTTT	CASILGGVTGELFF
few	TRBV6-6	TRBJ2-2	TRBD1	TGTGCCAGCAGATCCTCCGGGACAGGGCGTGGCGGGGAGCTGTTTTTT	CASRSSGTGRGGELFF